The present entry profiles one T cell receptor beta chain with its context. Its antigen is still unknown. V lost 3 bases to trimming and J lost 5 bases; unmatched junction nucleotides: 8. Per the germline V gene, CDR1 is SGHDN and CDR2 is FVKESK. The CDR3 consists of 16 residues. This entry comes from a study of cytomegalovirus exposure and HLA in healthy donors. Whole-study findings and limits: The investigators catalogued 150 to 200 TCR beta chains as cytomegalovirus-associated. Some V segments, TRBV6-2 and TRBV6-3 among them, were indistinguishable and were therefore excluded. Researchers reported in a later analysis that a missense DCLRE1C variant was tied to TCR beta V- and J-gene trimming.

This PCR relied on a set of 60 Vbeta primers and 13 Jbeta primers. In the original processing: In a later analysis, the count reached 75 million to 90 million unique TCR beta chains, with roughly 12 million shared. Method: immunoSEQ multiplex PCR; TCRdb's copy keeps in-frame clones and lacks some. V, J and clone size were drawn from that table, and D and trimming were deduced from the DNA. This table holds around 150,000 clones, around 81% found once. The sequence was obtained from a man over 45 in good health and CMV-seronegative. The V call is TRBV14, the J call TRBJ1-1, with TRBD1 identical over 11 bases. Sequencing was carried out using PBMCs. The chain's CDR3 is CASSQDRGRGRTEAFF. In nucleotides, the CDR3 is TGTGCCAGCAGCCAGGACAGGGGGCGGGGACGGACTGAAGCTTTCTTT.